Listed here are 17 T cell receptor beta chains from one sample, sequenced in a study of cytomegalovirus exposure and HLA in healthy donors. Amplification used 60 Vbeta primers and 13 Jbeta primers. The table came from immunoSEQ multiplex PCR; TCRdb's copy has only in-frame clones and leaves some out. The data hold roughly 140,000 clones, with about four fifths observed a single time. What was sequenced was PBMCs. The receptors were sampled from a man between 50 and 59 years old in good health and CMV-seropositive.

This clone was counted between two and nine times. This chain joins TRBV10-3 and TRBJ1-4, with TRBD1 as a possible D gene (5 bases). Trimming left V 7 bases short and J 8 bases short, with 14 bases between. This CDR3 is built from 13 residues. Germline V gene lookup returns CDR1 ENHRY and CDR2 SYGVKD. The CDR3 loop is CAITPGTGEKLFF. In DNA form, the CDR3 reads TGTGCCATCACCCCAGGGACTGGAGAAAAACTGTTTTTT.

The chain combines TRBV5-4 with TRBJ2-7; a weak D match, TRBD1 (7 bases). Trimming cost V 8 bases and J 4 bases, with 19 bases left between them. The germline V gene encodes CDR1 SGHNT and CDR2 YYREEE (reference sequence). The CDR3 has 14 amino acids. CDR3 protein: CASAPAGGIYEQYF. The CDR3 DNA reads as TGTGCCAGTGCTCCGGCAGGGGGGATATACGAGCAGTACTTC.

With respect to this clone: One end of the junction fails to match germline, which may point to a read error. Other DNA sequences in the same sample also yield this CDR3. This chain links TRBV5-1 with TRBJ1-1, with D possibly TRBD1 on 5 matching bases. CDR3 length: 13 residues. Germline V gene lookup returns CDR1 SGHRS and CDR2 YFSETQ. CDR3 sequence: CASSAATDTEAFF. CDR3 DNA: TGCGCCAGCAGCGCCGCAACGGACACTGAGGCTTTCTTT. Looking up the rest from reference TRBV5-1 and TRBJ1-1 gives the full variable domain: KAGVTQTPRYLIKTRGQQVTLSCSPISGHRSVSWYQQTPGQGLQFLFEYFSETQRNKGNFPGRFSGRQFSNSRSEMNVSTLELGDSALYLCASSAATDTEAFFGQGTRLTVV.

The chain combines TRBV2 with TRBJ1-2; 7 nucleotides align to TRBD1. The CDR3 has 12 amino acids. Trimming removed 4 bases from V and 7 bases from J; junction bases left unmatched: 3. Per germline, CDR1 SNHLY and CDR2 FYNNEI. This CDR3 reads CASSGDSPGYTF. The CDR3 coding sequence is TGTGCCAGCAGTGGGGACAGTCCTGGCTACACCTTC.

V gene TRBV2 combines with J gene TRBJ2-5; D is possibly TRBD1 (5 bases). This CDR3 comprises 13 residues. Germline V CDR1 and CDR2: SNHLY, FYNNEI. V was cut by 3 bases and J by 5 bases, with 10 bases left in between. In DNA, the CDR3 is TGTGCCAGCAGTGACCCGACAGCTGAGACCCAGTACTTC. It yields the protein CASSDPTAETQYF. Combining the CDR3 with reference TRBV2 and TRBJ2-5 gives the whole variable domain EPEVTQTPSHQVTQMGQEVILRCVPISNHLYFYWYRQILGQKVEFLVSFYNNEISEKSEIFDDQFSVERPDGSNFTLKIRSTKLEDSAMYFCASSDPTAETQYFGPGTRLLVL.

The rearrangement links TRBV6-5 to TRBJ1-1, with 8 positions matching TRBD1. CDR3 size: 12 residues. The germline V gene encodes CDR1 MNHEY and CDR2 SVGAGI. V gave up 6 bases and J gave up 10 bases; unmatched junction bases: 7. The CDR3 DNA is TGTGCCAGCAGGGACGGACAGGGTAGAGCTTTCTTT. Translated: CASRDGQGRAFF.

As regards this clone: At the DNA level, this CDR3 is encoded by other sequences in the same sample as well. The rearrangement uses TRBV5-1 and TRBJ1-1, with 10 bases that match TRBD1. The CDR3 spans 14 residues. V dropped 0 bases and J dropped 4; count of bases not matched to a gene: 0. Germline V gene sequence: CDR1 SGHRS, CDR2 YFSETQ. The CDR3 DNA is TGCGCCAGCAGCTTGGGGGACAGGGGCACTGAAGCTTTCTTT. Its translation: CASSLGDRGTEAFF.

The rearrangement links TRBV5-1 to TRBJ2-7; 8 nucleotides match TRBD1. Germline CDR1 reads SGHRS; CDR2 reads YFSETQ. V trimming: 3 bases; J trimming: 7 bases; junction bases outside the gene matches: 3. The CDR3 sequence is 12 residues long. The CDR3, as DNA: TGCGCCAGCAGCTCCGGACAGGGAGAGCAGTACTTC. Translated, it gives CASSSGQGEQYF.

The rearrangement links TRBV21-1 to TRBJ1-2. TRBV21-1 is given as a pseudogene. The CDR3 extends over 15 amino acids. CDR3 sequence: CASSKVEGRNYGYTF. DNA for the CDR3: TGTGCCAGCAGCAAAGTGGAGGGCAGAAACTATGGCTACACCTTC.

The rearrangement uses TRBV27 and TRBJ2-1, with 7 bases matching TRBD2. Trimming removed 2 bases from V and 7 bases from J; junction bases left unmatched: 17. Germline V gene lookup returns CDR1 MNHEY and CDR2 SMNVEV (reference sequence). CDR3 length equals 18 residues. CDR3 protein: CASSLGIVSLAEGNEQFF. CDR3 DNA: TGTGCCAGCAGTTTAGGCATTGTCAGTCTAGCGGAGGGGAATGAGCAGTTCTTC.

The V and J genes are TRBV30 and TRBJ1-3; D uncertain. Trimming took off 0 bases at V and 0 bases at J, with 9 bases between the two ends. Germline-derived CDR1 and CDR2 are GTSNPN and SVGIG (reference sequence). The length of the CDR3 is 15 residues. As DNA, the CDR3 is TGTGCCTGGAGTGTACTCGGGAGCTCTGGAAACACCATATATTTT. It is translated as CAWSVLGSSGNTIYF.

With respect to this clone: An end of the junction does not agree with germline; a read error may underlie this. V gene TRBV28 combines with J gene TRBJ1-5; D might be TRBD1 (5 bases). Germline lookup yields CDR1 MDHEN and CDR2 SYDVKM. CDR3 length equals 18 residues. The CDR3: CANSLRPLGGYDNQPQHF. CDR3 DNA sequence: TGTGCCAACAGTCTGCGCCCCCTCGGGGGTTATGACAATCAGCCCCAGCATTTT.

This sequence joins TRBV7-3 and TRBJ2-5; 8 nucleotides line up with TRBD1. The germline V gene has CDR1 SGHTA and CDR2 FQGTGA. V lost 2 bases to trimming and J lost 4 bases; unmatched junction nucleotides: 0. This CDR3 region has 13 residues. The CDR3 bases are TGTGCCAGCAGCTTAGACAGGGGAGAGACCCAGTACTTC. The encoded protein is CASSLDRGETQYF.

This chain links TRBV9 with TRBJ2-1, with unresolved D. Per the germline V gene, CDR1 is SGDLS and CDR2 is YYNGEE. CDR3 length equals 14 residues. Trimming pared 0 bases from V and 5 bases from J, leaving 9 bases between. Here the CDR3 reads CASSVVGKNNEQFF. For the CDR3, the DNA is TGTGCCAGCAGCGTAGTCGGTAAAAACAATGAGCAGTTCTTC.

The chain links TRBV7-9 to TRBJ2-1; 16 positions match TRBD2. The CDR3 extends over 17 amino acids. Per germline, CDR1 SEHNR and CDR2 FQNEAQ (reference sequence). Trimming removed 0 bases from V and 7 bases from J; junction bases left unmatched: 3. CDR3 bases: TGTGCCAGCAGCTTAGCGTGGGGACTAGCGGGAGGGAATGAGCAGTTCTTC. It is translated as CASSLAWGLAGGNEQFF.

The chain is built from TRBV6-6 and TRBJ1-2, with TRBD1 as a possible D gene (5 bases). This CDR3 region has 14 residues. Trimming stripped 0 bases from V and 5 bases from J, with 10 bases between. CDR1 MNHNY and CDR2 SVGAGI come from the germline V gene (reference sequence). This CDR3 is CASSYSAGQYGYTF. The CDR3 DNA is TGTGCCAGCAGTTACTCGGCAGGGCAGTATGGCTACACCTTC.

The chain is built from TRBV10-3 and TRBJ2-5; 9 nucleotides line up with TRBD1. CDR1 and CDR2 from the germline V gene are ENHRY and SYGVKD. The CDR3 loop spans 14 amino acids. The V and J ends lost 11 bases and 2 bases, in that order; junction bases with no gene match: 9. The CDR3 is CASRDREGQETQYF. The CDR3 DNA is TGTGCCTCGCGGGACAGGGAGGGGCAAGAGACCCAGTACTTC.